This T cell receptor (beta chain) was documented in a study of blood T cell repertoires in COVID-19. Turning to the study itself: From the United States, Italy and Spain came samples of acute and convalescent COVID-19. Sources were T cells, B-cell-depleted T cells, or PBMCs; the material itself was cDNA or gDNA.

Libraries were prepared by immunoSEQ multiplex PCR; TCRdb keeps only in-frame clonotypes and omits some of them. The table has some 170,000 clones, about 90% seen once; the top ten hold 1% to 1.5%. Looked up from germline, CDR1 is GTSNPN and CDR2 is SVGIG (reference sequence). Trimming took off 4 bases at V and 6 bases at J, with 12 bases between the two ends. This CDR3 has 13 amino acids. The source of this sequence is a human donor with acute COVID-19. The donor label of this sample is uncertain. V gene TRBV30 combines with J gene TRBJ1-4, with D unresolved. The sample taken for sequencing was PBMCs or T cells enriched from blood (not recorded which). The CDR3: CAWNGNADEKLFF. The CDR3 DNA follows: TGTGCCTGGAACGGGAACGCCGATGAAAAACTGTTTTTT.